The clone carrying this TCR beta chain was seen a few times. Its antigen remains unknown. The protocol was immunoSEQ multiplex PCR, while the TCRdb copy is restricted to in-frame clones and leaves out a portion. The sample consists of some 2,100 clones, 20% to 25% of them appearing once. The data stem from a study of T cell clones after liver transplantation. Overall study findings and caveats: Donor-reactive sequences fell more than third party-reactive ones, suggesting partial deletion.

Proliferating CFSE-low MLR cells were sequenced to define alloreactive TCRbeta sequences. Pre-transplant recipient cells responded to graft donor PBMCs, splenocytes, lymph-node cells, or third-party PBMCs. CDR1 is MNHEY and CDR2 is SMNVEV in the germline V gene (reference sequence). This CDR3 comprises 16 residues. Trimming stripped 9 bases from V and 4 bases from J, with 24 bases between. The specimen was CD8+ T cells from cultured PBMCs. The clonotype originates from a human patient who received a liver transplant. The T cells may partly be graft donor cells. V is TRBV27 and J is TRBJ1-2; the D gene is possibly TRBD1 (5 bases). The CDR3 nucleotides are TGTGCCAGGGGGGGGATTGCCTTAAAGCAGTTCTATGGCTACACCTTC. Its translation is CARGGIALKQFYGYTF.